This T cell receptor (beta chain) stems from a study of T cell clonotyping in hematopoietic cell transplantation. Points from the study as a whole: Pathologically expanded recipient clonotypes increased progressively from day 30 to day 180 as diversity fell. Graft donor and pretransplant recipient Inverse Simpson Index values predicted broader posttransplant TCR diversity.

TCRdb's table, derived via immunoSEQ multiplex PCR, lists solely in-frame clones and lacks some. The sample records around 37,000 clones, 95% being singletons. About this clone itself: The antigen remains undetermined.

The ends lost 4 bases at V and 0 bases at J; junction bases unmatched: 5. The CDR3 loop spans 17 amino acids. Germline V gene sequence: CDR1 SGHVS, CDR2 FQNEAQ. Sequenced: peripheral blood mononuclear cells. This chain uses TRBV7-8 with TRBJ2-1, with TRBD2 matching 11 bases. The clonotype originates from a man in his thirties or forties in good health. Some clones in this sample may be carry-over from other donors' samples. The CDR3 coding sequence is TGTGCCAGCAGCTCTAGCGGGAGGCAGAGCTCCTACAATGAGCAGTTCTTC. This translates into CASSSSGRQSSYNEQFF.